This T cell receptor beta chain was captured in a study of T cells in tuberculosis (dated 2018 in TCRdb). For the study in its entirety: To characterize T cells specific for the mycobacterial lipid antigen glucose monomycolate (GMM), the study used CD1B tetramers together with high-throughput TCR immunosequencing. With ten people per group, a South African clinical cohort compared IGRA-negative adolescents, IGRA-positive adolescents with latent tuberculosis, and adults with active tuberculosis. What the work shows at the level of the full study, not this receptor alone: A classifier using the diverse GMM-specific repertoire reached roughly 89% accuracy (AUROC 0.8 to 0.95), compared with more than 55% accuracy using GEM motif frequencies. Clinical samples were selected based on the availability of cryopreserved specimens, with adults included as active tuberculosis cases and adolescents included as controls. Shorter CDR3-alpha lengths in active tuberculosis patients partly drove the smaller NN-distances, and the TCR-beta difference was not statistically significant. Compared with IGRA-negative controls, TCR-alpha repertoires from active tuberculosis had smaller mean NN-distances to GMM-specific TCRs, which suggests that these TCRs underwent clonal expansion.

CDR1 and CDR2, per the germline V gene, are SQVTM and ANQGSEA. V is pared back by 3 bases and J by 1 base, with 24 bases lying between the germline termini. Including the terminal cysteine and phenylalanine, the CDR3 comprises 18 residues. The retained sequence is limited to the CDR3, 54 bases, with the frame set at the first base. At study entry, a tuberculin skin test and the QuantiFERON-TB GOLD In-Tube IGRA were used to screen adolescents for latent tuberculosis infection. Immunosequencing was performed on unsorted cryopreserved PBMC, with 110,000 or so T cells per clinical donor covered on average. Eleven high schools in the Worcester region of the Western Cape, South Africa, served as enrollment sites for adolescents aged 12 to 18 years. Around ten M. tuberculosis-infected adolescents and some ten uninfected adolescents, matched for age and sex, were selected. PBMC from adolescents were isolated by density centrifugation from freshly drawn heparinized blood and then cryopreserved.

TCR libraries were generated with the immunoSEQ multiplex PCR assay, using TCR-beta and/or TCR-alpha/delta assays for each sample. Amplified TCR libraries were sequenced on the Illumina high-throughput platform. Under the source paper's analysis protocol: Clustering and dimensionality reduction relied on pairwise TCRdist distances among GMM-specific receptors from T cells that were either sorted ex vivo or expanded in vitro. Each clinical repertoire was scored by mean NN-distance, the average TCRdist to the nearest 10% of tetramer-positive reference sequences. GEM TCR motif frequency was calculated as the fraction of unique TCRs that matched known GEM sequences by V/J usage and CDR3 length. Active tuberculosis was classified by linear discriminant analysis with leave-one-out cross-validation, implemented in scikit-learn. The table comes from immuneACCESS by way of TCRdb, which keeps in-frame sequences with V and J called. Part of the clones is missing from these tables; in studies checked, under half for an unresolved V gene and the rest for unknown reasons. That table is the source of V, J and clone size, and D and trimming were worked out from the DNA. Recorded for this sample are tens of thousands of clones; about 95% of them occurred a single time. In total, the top ten clones hold 7.5% of the sample.

For this clone: The specificity of this receptor is unknown. No much larger clone is present one base from it, and per-base qualities are unavailable.

The source is a donor aged 10-29 years with latent tuberculosis or without tuberculosis infection. The chain is encoded by TRBV29-1 joined to TRBJ1-2, and TRBD1 may be the D gene, going by 6 matching bases. The specimen was PBMCs. The CDR3 reads as follows: CSVDWDTKGRRGNYGYTF. The DNA sequence is given as TGCAGCGTTGATTGGGACACAAAGGGCAGAAGGGGTAACTATGGCTACACCTTC.